This T cell receptor beta chain came from a study of T cells in Graves' hyperthyroidism and ophthalmopathy (dated by TCRdb to the late 2010s). In the study overall: A discovery cohort of around 100 patients, approximately 44 with Graves' ophthalmopathy and approximately 60 with stable Graves' hyperthyroidism, was used to find distinguishing TCR V-J signatures. Prospective prediction of ophthalmopathy was tested in an independent validation cohort of fewer than 20 hyperthyroidism patients and some 17 patients who later progressed to ophthalmopathy. The roughly 91 discovery patients were randomly divided into training and test sets at a 7:3 ratio. Thyroid tissue and blood T-cell repertoires from more than 5 Graves' hyperthyroidism patients were also compared in the study. After blood sampling, hyperthyroidism patients were treated with methimazole at a starting dose of 30 mg daily, and ophthalmopathy patients were treated with high-dose intravenous methylprednisolone. The paper describes TCR Vbeta CDR3 sequencing of more than 120 peripheral blood samples, made up of about 40 ophthalmopathy patients, 70 to 75 hyperthyroidism patients and 17 progressor patients. The investigation overall reported the following: Ophthalmopathy was separated from stable hyperthyroidism by a 13 V-J signature model, with approximately 90% sensitivity and roughly 84% specificity obtained in cross-validation and 80%/75% obtained in testing. Most expanded thyroid clonotypes (frequency above 0.001) were also detected in blood, suggesting blood repertoires may reflect thyroid immune responses. In validation, the model predicted progression to ophthalmopathy a median of about 6.8 months before onset, with roughly 71% sensitivity and more than 72% specificity. Sample size was not statistically predetermined, and blinding of investigators to group allocation was not performed.

About this clonotype itself: Which antigen it targets is not known. Germline is not matched at one junction end, which may reflect a read error.

Amplification of TCR beta CDR3 regions was carried out from RNA transcripts. The first round of RT-PCR for the TCR CDR3 was performed with the HTBI primer set and the Qiagen OneStep RT-PCR kit. A second multiplex PCR round built the libraries, followed by size selection and purification. The libraries were sequenced on an Illumina HiSeq2000 using paired-end 100 bp reads. As for the authors' bioinformatics: SOAPnuke was used to process the raw data, throwing out any read that contained adapters or uncalled bases, had a mean Phred below 15, or lacked an exact constant-primer or identifier match. High-quality paired reads were merged using COPE v1.2.5, and each unique nucleotide sequence was defined as a clonotype. Clonotypes were aligned to IMGT TRBV, TRBD and TRBJ reference segments using MiTCR v1.1. Analysis was restricted to V-J combinations with a frequency above 0.0001, which covered over 98% of repertoires. The TCS score was defined as F50 (clonal expansion) divided by E x V (chaos), with BLOSUM62-based TCRdist calculated between CDR3 peptides within each V-J. Welch's t-statistics and random forest reduced fewer than 550 V-J features to 13, which were used in a naive Bayes classifier (R e1071). The Morisita-Horn index was used to measure how similar the thyroid and blood repertoires were. Using fastp trimming at Q25 and MiXCR clonotype assembly, TCRdb reanalyzed the public sequencing data and kept in-frame beta chains. Rows with a matching CDR3 protein are joined into one entry that keeps the most common DNA and genes. TCRdb's processing, not the study's, gives the V and J calls here. For this sample the table gives almost 600,000 distinct CDR3 sequences, of which about 45% were detected only once. Jointly, the top ten make up more than 7.5% of the sample.

Stable Graves' hyperthyroidism was defined as no progression to ophthalmopathy during 18 months of follow-up. Hyperthyroidism patients were newly diagnosed, with disease duration under 2 months, and aged 18 to 65 years. Exclusion was applied to patients with uncontrolled infections, other autoimmune diseases, pregnancy or lactation. Clinical symptoms, serum thyroxine and TRAb, thyroid ultrasound, and orbital computed tomography formed the basis for the diagnoses. Total RNA was extracted using Trizol reagent, and RNA quality was assessed on an Agilent 2100 Bioanalyzer. The sample consisted of peripheral blood or thyroid tissue (not recorded which). The sequence was collected from a woman in her late teens or twenties with Graves' hyperthyroidism.

For the CDR3, the sequence is CASSSQPGQTVGAF. DNA sequence: TGTGCCAGCAGCTCACAACCGGGACAAACCGTCGGCGCTTTC. This receptor chain uses TRBV7-8 and TRBJ2-6, with a tentative D gene TRBD1 over 6 matching bases. According to the germline V gene, CDR1 reads SGHVS and CDR2 reads FQNEAQ. Measured from the cysteine to the phenylalanine, the CDR3 is 14 residues long. Only the CDR3 DNA is retained, 42 bases long and in frame from the first base.